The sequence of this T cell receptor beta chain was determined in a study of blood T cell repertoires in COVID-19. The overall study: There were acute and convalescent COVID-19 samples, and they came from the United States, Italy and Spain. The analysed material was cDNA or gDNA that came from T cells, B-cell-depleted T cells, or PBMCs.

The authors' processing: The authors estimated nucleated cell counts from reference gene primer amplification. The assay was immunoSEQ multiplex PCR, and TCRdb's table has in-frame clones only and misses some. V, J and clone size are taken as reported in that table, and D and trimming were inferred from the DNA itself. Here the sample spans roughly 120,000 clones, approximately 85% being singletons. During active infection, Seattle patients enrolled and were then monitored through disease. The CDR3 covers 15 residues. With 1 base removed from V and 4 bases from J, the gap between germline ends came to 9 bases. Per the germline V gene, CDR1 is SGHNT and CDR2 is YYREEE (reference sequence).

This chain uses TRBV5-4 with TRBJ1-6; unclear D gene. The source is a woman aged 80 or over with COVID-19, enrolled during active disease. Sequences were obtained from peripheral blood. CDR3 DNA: TGTGCCAGCAGCTTGCCCTCAGAATATAATTCACCCCTCCACTTT. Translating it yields CASSLPSEYNSPLHF.